This T cell receptor beta chain was recorded in a study of T cells in Graves' hyperthyroidism and ophthalmopathy. As for the study in general: It was at initial diagnosis, before any treatment, that peripheral blood was collected.

RNA transcripts yielded amplified TCR beta CDR3 regions. HTBI primers were the set used in a first-round RT-PCR of the TCR CDR3. TCRdb redid the calling of the multiplex PCR reads with MiXCR, one entry per CDR3 protein. The sample carries a few hundred thousand distinct CDR3 sequences, 15% to 17% recorded once. V was clipped by 0 bases and J by 0 bases, with 5 bases between them. The CDR3 has 14 amino acids. Germline CDR1 and CDR2: MGHRA and YSYEKL. Diagnosing involved the use of clinical symptoms, serum thyroxine and TRAb, thyroid ultrasound and orbital computed tomography. The TCR originated in a woman between 18 and 29 years old with Graves' hyperthyroidism. The specimen was blood. The V gene is TRBV4-1, the J gene TRBJ1-2; D is uncertain. The CDR3 reads CASSQEETNYGYTF. The CDR3 coding sequence is TGCGCCAGCAGCCAAGAAGAGACTAACTATGGCTACACCTTC.